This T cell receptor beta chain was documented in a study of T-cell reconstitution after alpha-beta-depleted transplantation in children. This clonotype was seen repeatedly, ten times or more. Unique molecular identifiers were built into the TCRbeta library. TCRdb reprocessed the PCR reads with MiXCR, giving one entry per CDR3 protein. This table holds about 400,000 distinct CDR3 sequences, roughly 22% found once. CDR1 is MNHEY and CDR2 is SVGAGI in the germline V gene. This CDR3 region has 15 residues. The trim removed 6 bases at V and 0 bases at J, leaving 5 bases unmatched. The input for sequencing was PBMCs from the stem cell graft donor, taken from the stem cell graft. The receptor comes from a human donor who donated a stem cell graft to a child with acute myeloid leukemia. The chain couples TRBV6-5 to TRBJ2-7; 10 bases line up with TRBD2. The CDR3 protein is CASRQSSGSSYEQYF. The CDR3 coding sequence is TGTGCCAGCAGACAGTCTAGCGGGAGCTCCTACGAGCAGTACTTC.